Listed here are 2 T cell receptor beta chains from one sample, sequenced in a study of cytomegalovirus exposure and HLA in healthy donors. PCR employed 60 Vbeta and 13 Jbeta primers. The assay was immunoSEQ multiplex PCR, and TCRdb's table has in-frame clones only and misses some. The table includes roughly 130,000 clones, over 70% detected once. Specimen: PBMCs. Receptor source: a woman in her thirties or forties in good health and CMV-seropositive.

The CDR3 here is CAWSRGNMNTEAFF. The CDR3, as DNA: TGTGCCTGGAGTAGGGGAAACATGAACACTGAAGCTTTCTTT. This sequence joins TRBV30 and TRBJ1-1; weak D call: TRBD1 (5 bases). This CDR3 is built from 14 residues. Germline V CDR1 and CDR2: GTSNPN, SVGIG (reference sequence). Trimming shortened V by 2 bases and J by 0 bases, and 10 bases separated the two germline ends.

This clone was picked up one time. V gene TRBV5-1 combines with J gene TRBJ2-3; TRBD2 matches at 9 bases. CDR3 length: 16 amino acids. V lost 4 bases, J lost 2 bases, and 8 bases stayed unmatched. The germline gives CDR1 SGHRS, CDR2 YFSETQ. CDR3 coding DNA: TGCGCCAGCAGCCCAGCGGGGGGCCCCTTCACAGATACGCAGTATTTT. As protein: CASSPAGGPFTDTQYF.